These 20 T cell receptor beta chains originate from one sample sequenced in a study of T cell repertoires and HLA-DP antigens. The repertoire was sequenced with immunoSEQ multiplex PCR; TCRdb's copy has only in-frame clones and lacks some. The table includes 90,000 to 130,000 clones, roughly 92% detected once. Antigen specificity for these receptors is unknown. Sequenced sample: CD4+ T cells from PBMCs. All receptors derive from a woman aged 18-35 years in good health and CMV-seronegative.

V usage is TRBV10-3 and J usage is TRBJ2-5; TRBD2 aligns across 8 bases. The CDR3 spans 16 residues. Per the germline V gene, CDR1 is ENHRY and CDR2 is SYGVKD. V gave up 5 bases and J gave up 2 bases; unmatched junction bases: 10. The chain's CDR3 is CAISSLAGGKQETQYF. The CDR3 DNA reads as TGTGCCATCAGTTCCCTTGCGGGGGGAAAACAAGAGACCCAGTACTTC.

The chain is built from TRBV6-6 and TRBJ2-7, with TRBD2 matching over 11 bases. The CDR3 is 15 residues long. Trimming removed 3 bases from V and 1 base from J; junction bases left unmatched: 2. Germline-derived CDR1 and CDR2 are MNHNY and SVGAGI (reference sequence). The CDR3 sequence: CASSYLAGGSYEQYF. The DNA for the CDR3 is TGTGCCAGCAGTTATCTAGCGGGAGGATCCTACGAGCAGTACTTC.

The V and J genes are TRBV29-1 and TRBJ2-5, with D possibly TRBD2 on 6 matching bases. Trimming took 8 bases from V and 6 from J, leaving 19 bases between them. Germline-derived CDR1 and CDR2 are SQVTM and ANQGSEA. The CDR3 loop spans 13 amino acids. The CDR3 loop reads CSSWWGDRKTQYF. CDR3 sequence (DNA): TGCAGCTCCTGGTGGGGGGATAGAAAGACCCAGTACTTC. The complete variable domain, with remaining parts taken from reference TRBV29-1 and TRBJ2-5, reads SAVISQKPSRDICQRGTSLTIQCQVDSQVTMMFWYRQQPGQSLTLIATANQGSEATYESGFVIDKFPISRPNLTFSTLTVSNMSPEDSSIYLCSSWWGDRKTQYFGPGTRLLVL.

The chain carries TRBV10-1 and TRBJ2-5, with D uncertain. Germline V gene data show CDR1 as WNHNN and CDR2 as SYGVQD (reference sequence). Trimming cost V 0 bases and J 3 bases, with 8 bases left between them. The CDR3 has 14 residues. The CDR3 region is CASSESGSEETQYF. Here the CDR3 DNA reads TGCGCCAGCAGTGAGTCGGGGTCAGAAGAGACCCAGTACTTC.

The chain links TRBV5-4 to TRBJ2-6, with D maybe TRBD1 (5 bases). Germline CDR1 SGHNT, CDR2 YYREEE (reference sequence). This CDR3 spans 15 amino acids. Deletions cut 3 bases from V and 4 bases from J, with 11 bases between. CDR3 sequence: CASSSRVAGANVLTF. The CDR3 DNA follows: TGTGCCAGCAGCTCCAGGGTGGCCGGGGCCAACGTCCTGACTTTC.

V and J are TRBV28 and TRBJ1-5; 7 bases fit TRBD1. The CDR3 sequence is 14 residues long. Germline CDR1 is MDHEN and CDR2 is SYDVKM. V was clipped by 8 bases and J by 2 bases; unmatched bases: 6. CDR3 amino acids: CASQGGLGNQPQHF. In DNA form, the CDR3 reads TGTGCCAGCCAGGGGGGTCTCGGCAATCAGCCCCAGCATTTT.

V usage is TRBV29-1 and J usage is TRBJ1-1; D is unresolved. V gave up 5 bases and J gave up 2 bases, with 6 bases separating them. Looked up from germline, CDR1 is SQVTM and CDR2 is ANQGSEA. This CDR3 contains 11 residues. CDR3 region: CSVSVNTEAFF. In nucleotides, the CDR3 is TGCAGCGTTTCAGTTAACACTGAAGCTTTCTTT.

The CDR3 nucleotides read TGTGCCAGCAGCCCCTGGGACAGAAACTATGGCTACACCTTC. Its protein is CASSPWDRNYGYTF. The chain joins TRBV7-8 to TRBJ1-2; TRBD1 agrees at 7 bases. J was trimmed by 2 bases and V by 5 bases; bases with no gene match: 5. The V gene's germline CDR1 is SGHVS and CDR2 FQNEAQ. The CDR3 has 14 amino acids.

The chain couples TRBV7-8 to TRBJ2-3; 8 bases fit TRBD2. CDR3 length equals 13 residues. From germline, CDR1 is SGHVS and CDR2 FQNEAQ. V dropped 5 bases and J dropped 6; count of bases not matched to a gene: 4. CDR3 coding DNA: TGTGCCAGCAGCCAAAGGACTAGCGATACGCAGTATTTT. It encodes CASSQRTSDTQYF. The complete variable domain, with remaining parts taken from reference TRBV7-8 and TRBJ2-3, reads GAGVSQSPRYKVAKRGQDVALRCDPISGHVSLFWYQQALGQGPEFLTYFQNEAQLDKSGLPSDRFFAERPEGSVSTLKIQRTQQEDSAVYLCASSQRTSDTQYFGPGTRLTVL.

The CDR3: CASSSDPAGNTIYF. The DNA for the CDR3 is TGTGCCAGCAGCTCGGACCCTGCAGGAAACACCATATATTTT. This rearrangement joins TRBV5-4 to TRBJ1-3; D is undetermined. With 3 bases removed from V and 4 bases from J, the gap between germline ends came to 11 bases. Germline V lookup: CDR1 SGHNT, CDR2 YYREEE (reference sequence). The CDR3 runs 14 residues.

J is TRBJ1-6 and V is TRBV11-2; the D is unclear. The germline V gene has CDR1 SGHAT and CDR2 FQNNGV. This CDR3 spans 15 amino acids. Trimming pared 3 bases from V and 7 bases from J, leaving 13 bases between. The CDR3 region is CASSFSLPGNSPLHF. As DNA, the CDR3 is TGTGCCAGCAGCTTCTCACTCCCGGGGAATTCACCCCTCCACTTT.

The J gene is TRBJ1-1, the V gene TRBV27; D perhaps matches TRBD1 (5 bases). The germline CDR1 and CDR2 sequences are MNHEY and SMNVEV (reference sequence). Trimming cost V 3 bases and J 4 bases, with 18 bases left between them. There are 16 residues in the CDR3. CDR3 protein: CASSFQSQGGVTEAFF. CDR3 nucleotides: TGTGCCAGCAGTTTTCAGTCCCAGGGAGGGGTCACTGAAGCTTTCTTT.

The genes are TRBV10-2 and TRBJ2-3, with D hard to call. The germline CDR1 and CDR2 sequences are WSHSY and SAAADI. This CDR3 region has 14 residues. Trimming removed 3 bases from V and 2 bases from J, with 9 bases in between. The CDR3 DNA reads as TGCGCCAGCAGTGACTGGGTCTCCACAGATACGCAGTATTTT. Encoded protein: CASSDWVSTDTQYF.

The chain recombines TRBV6-6 with TRBJ2-1, with a possible D match to TRBD2 (5 bases). The germline gives CDR1 MNHNY, CDR2 SVGAGI (reference sequence). Trimming removed 4 bases at V and 3 bases at J, with 10 bases between. The CDR3 is 14 residues long. The CDR3 here is CASSWTGLYNEQFF. The DNA of the CDR3 is TGTGCCAGCAGTTGGACTGGACTCTACAATGAGCAGTTCTTC.

The J gene is TRBJ2-7, the V gene TRBV4-2, with 7 bases matching TRBD2. CDR1 LGHNA and CDR2 YNFKEQ come from the germline V gene. The J segment lost 0 bases and the V segment lost 4 bases, leaving 6 bases of the junction unmatched. The CDR3 covers 15 residues. The CDR3 here is CASSPVGEGSYEQYF. The CDR3 DNA reads as TGTGCCAGCAGCCCCGTGGGGGAGGGCTCCTACGAGCAGTACTTC.

In this sample, this clone turned up once. V gene TRBV5-5 combines with J gene TRBJ1-2; D unclear. The V and J ends lost 1 base and 7 bases respectively, with 11 bases between them. The CDR3 length is 13 residues. In germline, CDR1 is SGHKS, CDR2 YYEKEE (reference sequence). Here the CDR3 reads CASSLMRLPGYTF. The CDR3 DNA follows: TGTGCCAGCAGCTTGATGAGACTCCCTGGCTACACCTTC. Variable domain in full (rest from reference TRBV5-5 and TRBJ1-2): DAGVTQSPTHLIKTRGQQVTLRCSPISGHKSVSWYQQVLGQGPQFIFQYYEKEERGRGNFPDRFSARQFPNYSSELNVNALLLGDSALYLCASSLMRLPGYTFGSGTRLTVV.

This clone has just a few counts. V is TRBV5-5 and J is TRBJ2-7; 13 bases align to TRBD2. V lost 4 bases, J lost 6 bases, and 7 bases stayed unmatched. Germline V gives CDR1 SGHKS, CDR2 YYEKEE (reference sequence). The CDR3 loop spans 15 amino acids. The CDR3 DNA is TGTGCCAGCAGCGGACTAGCGGGAGTTCGGGGCGAGCAGTACTTC. It codes for CASSGLAGVRGEQYF.

The chain couples TRBV7-9 to TRBJ2-2; D is tentatively TRBD1 or TRBD2 (5 bases each). The germline V gene encodes CDR1 SEHNR and CDR2 FQNEAQ (reference sequence). With 1 base removed from V and 1 base from J, the gap between germline ends came to 13 bases. The CDR3 totals 17 residues. The CDR3 region is CASSLGVGRLNTGELFF. The CDR3 coding sequence is TGTGCCAGCAGCTTAGGTGTGGGACGGTTGAACACCGGGGAGCTGTTTTTT.

The chain recombines TRBV28 with TRBJ1-5; 7 bases are a match to TRBD1. V shed 4 bases and J 5 bases; nucleotides not matched to a gene: 8. Germline CDR1 reads MDHEN; CDR2 reads SYDVKM. The CDR3 spans 15 residues. This CDR3 is CASSSRTGWDQPQHF. DNA for the CDR3: TGTGCCAGCAGTTCCCGGACAGGTTGGGATCAGCCCCAGCATTTT.

The chain uses TRBV5-4 and TRBJ2-3; D uncertain. The V gene lost 1 base and the J gene lost 4 bases, with 7 bases spanning the gap. The CDR3 is 13 residues long. The germline V gene has CDR1 SGHNT and CDR2 YYREEE (reference sequence). The CDR3 nucleotides are TGTGCCAGCAGCTTGTCTCTAGCAGATACGCAGTATTTT. It encodes CASSLSLADTQYF.